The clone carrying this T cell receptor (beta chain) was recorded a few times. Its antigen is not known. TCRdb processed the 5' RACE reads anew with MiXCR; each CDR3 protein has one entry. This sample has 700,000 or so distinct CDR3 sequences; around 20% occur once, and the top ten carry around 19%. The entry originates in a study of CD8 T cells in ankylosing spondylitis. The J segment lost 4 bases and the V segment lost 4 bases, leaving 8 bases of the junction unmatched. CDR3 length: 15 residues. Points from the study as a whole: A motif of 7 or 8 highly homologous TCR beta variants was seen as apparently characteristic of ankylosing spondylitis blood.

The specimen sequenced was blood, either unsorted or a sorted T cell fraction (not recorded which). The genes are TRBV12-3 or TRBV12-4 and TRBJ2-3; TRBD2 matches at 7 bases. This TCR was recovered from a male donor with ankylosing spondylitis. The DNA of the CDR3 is TGTGCCAGCAGTTGGCGGGAGCGGGGCGCAGATACGCAGTATTTT. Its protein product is CASSWRERGADTQYF.